One and the same sample provided the 19 T cell receptor beta chains below, sequenced in a study of T-cell memory formation after mild COVID-19. Each CDR3 protein gets one entry after TCRdb re-called the 5' RACE reads with MiXCR. The sample includes 200,000 to 250,000 distinct CDR3 sequences, 8% to 10% seen only once; the top ten take roughly a fifth. Sequenced sample: PBMCs or a T cell subset sorted from them (not recorded which). The source of these receptors is a man between 18 and 29 years old who had mild COVID-19 (a few samples of this study predate the infection). Cell type and time point are not known.

The chain recombines TRBV18 with TRBJ2-3, with D perhaps matching TRBD1 (5 bases). Trimming took 3 bases from V and 3 from J, leaving 16 bases between them. The CDR3 runs 16 residues. Germline lookup yields CDR1 KGHSH and CDR2 LQKENI. The chain's CDR3 is CASSPRKMQGTDTQYF. CDR3 sequence (DNA): TGTGCCAGCTCACCTCGTAAAATGCAGGGTACAGATACGCAGTATTTT. Combining the CDR3 with reference TRBV18 and TRBJ2-3 gives the whole variable domain NAGVMQNPRHLVRRRGQEARLRCSPMKGHSHVYWYRQLPEEGLKFMVYLQKENIIDESGMPKERFSAEFPKEGPSILRIQQVVRGDSAAYFCASSPRKMQGTDTQYFGPGTRLTVL.

This clonotype was counted only a few times. V usage is TRBV7-3 and J usage is TRBJ2-3; 7 bases agree with TRBD1. V dropped 5 bases and J dropped 5; count of bases not matched to a gene: 10. This CDR3 contains 15 residues. The germline gives CDR1 SGHTA, CDR2 FQGTGA. CDR3 in DNA: TGTGCCAGCAGCCTGCGACAGGGTGGAATAGATACGCAGTATTTT. It encodes CASSLRQGGIDTQYF.

The rearrangement joins TRBV11-2 to TRBJ2-1, with 9 nucleotides matching TRBD2. Germline V gene lookup returns CDR1 SGHAT and CDR2 FQNNGV. This CDR3 contains 22 residues. V was pared by 1 base and J by 0 bases, with 19 bases of the junction left unmatched. The CDR3 here is CASSLARGSSGGFGRSYNEQFF. The CDR3 DNA sequence: TGTGCCAGCAGCTTAGCCCGGGGGAGTAGCGGGGGATTTGGCCGCTCCTACAATGAGCAGTTCTTC.

This chain joins TRBV5-1 and TRBJ1-2, with 11 bases fitting TRBD1. Trimming removed 5 bases from V and 13 bases from J; junction bases left unmatched: 19. This CDR3 is 16 amino acids long. In germline, CDR1 is SGHRS, CDR2 YFSETQ. DNA of the CDR3: TGCGCCAGCAGTGCCAAATCCACCGGACAGGGGGCGAGGATCACCTTC. It encodes CASSAKSTGQGARITF.

The genes are TRBV7-6 and TRBJ2-1; 7 positions agree with TRBD2. V was pared by 3 bases and J by 8 bases, with 4 bases of the junction left unmatched. Germline V gene data show CDR1 as SGHVS and CDR2 as FNYEAQ. This CDR3 has 13 amino acids. CDR3 nucleotides: TGTGCCAGCAGCTTTACTAGCGCATATGAGCAGTTCTTC. Protein sequence: CASSFTSAYEQFF. The full variable domain, with the rest looked up from reference TRBV7-6 and TRBJ2-1, is GAGVSQSPRYKVTKRGQDVALRCDPISGHVSLYWYRQALGQGPEFLTYFNYEAQQDKSGLPNDRFSAERPEGSISTLTIQRTEQRDSAMYRCASSFTSAYEQFFGPGTRLTVL.

The chain joins TRBV11-2 to TRBJ1-5; D call uncertain. From germline, CDR1 is SGHAT and CDR2 FQNNGV. Trimming shortened V by 1 base and J by 9 bases, and 10 bases separated the two germline ends. CDR3 length: 13 residues. In DNA, the CDR3 is TGTGCCAGCAGCTTAGGGCTTGGCGGGCCCCAGCATTTT. Protein product: CASSLGLGGPQHF. The variable domain in full, with the rest retrieved from reference TRBV11-2 and TRBJ1-5, is EAGVAQSPRYKIIEKRQSVAFWCNPISGHATLYWYQQILGQGPKLLIQFQNNGVVDDSQLPKDRFSAERLKGVDSTLKIQPAKLEDSAVYLCASSLGLGGPQHFGDGTRLSIL.

The rearrangement uses TRBV18 and TRBJ1-5; 7 bases map to TRBD1. The CDR3 spans 13 residues. Germline V gene lookup returns CDR1 KGHSH and CDR2 LQKENI. J was trimmed by 5 bases and V by 6 bases; bases with no gene match: 4. CDR3 protein: CASSSDRDQPQHF. DNA of the CDR3: TGTGCCAGCTCCTCTGACAGGGATCAGCCCCAGCATTTT.

This clonotype was recorded many times. The junction and the germline gene differ at one end; a read error may be behind it. CDR3 sequence reads: CASSLERGSGVSF. CDR3 coding DNA: TGTGCCAGCAGCTTAGAGAGAGGATCAGGGGTTTCTTTC. V and J are TRBV4-2 and TRBJ2-7; maybe TRBD1 (6 bases). The length of the CDR3 is 13 residues. The germline V gene encodes CDR1 LGHNA and CDR2 YNFKEQ.

CDR3 region: CASSLRDFYEQYF. In DNA form, the CDR3 reads TGTGCCAGCAGCCTCAGAGATTTCTACGAGCAGTACTTC. The chain carries TRBV7-9 and TRBJ2-7, with D uncertain. From germline, CDR1 is SEHNR and CDR2 FQNEAQ (reference sequence). The CDR3 loop spans 13 amino acids. Trimming shortened V by 5 bases and J by 3 bases, and 11 bases separated the two germline ends. Filled out from reference TRBV7-9 and TRBJ2-7, the complete variable domain reads DTGVSQNPRHKITKRGQNVTFRCDPISEHNRLYWYRQTLGQGPEFLTYFQNEAQLEKSRLLSDRFSAERPKGSFSTLEIQRTEQGDSAMYLCASSLRDFYEQYFGPGTRLTVT.

The rearrangement joins TRBV29-1 to TRBJ2-1; the match to TRBD2 covers 14 bases. The V and J ends lost 5 bases and 14 bases, in that order; junction bases with no gene match: 8. CDR3 size: 13 residues. Germline assignment: CDR1 SQVTM and CDR2 ANQGSEA. Written as DNA, the CDR3 is TGCAGCGTTCACCTAAGACTAGCGGGAGGGGAGTTCTTC. The encoded protein is CSVHLRLAGGEFF.

This clonotype came up many times. This chain's CDR3 is CASSLATGTGPQYF. The DNA of the CDR3 is TGTGCCAGCAGCTTAGCCACCGGGACCGGCCCCCAGTACTTC. V and J are TRBV7-9 and TRBJ2-5; D might be TRBD1 or TRBD2, each matching 5 bases. Trimming removed 0 bases from V and 9 bases from J, with 14 bases in between. The CDR3 is 14 residues long. Germline V lookup: CDR1 SEHNR, CDR2 FQNEAQ (reference sequence).

The V call is TRBV10-3, the J call TRBJ1-3; D unresolved. Trimming shortened V by 10 bases and J by 7 bases, and 17 bases separated the two germline ends. Germline CDR1 and CDR2: ENHRY and SYGVKD. CDR3 size: 13 residues. The CDR3 spells CATRPRIGNTIYF. Written as DNA, the CDR3 is TGTGCCACCCGCCCAAGAATCGGGAACACCATATATTTT.

Many counts were recorded for this clonotype. The chain joins TRBV24-1 to TRBJ2-1; TRBD2 matches at 8 bases. The germline gives CDR1 KGHDR, CDR2 SFDVKD. The CDR3 is made up of 15 amino acids. The junction had 4 bases not matched to a gene; V was cut back by 5 bases and J by 2 bases. The chain's CDR3 is CATSAAGGPYNEQFF. The CDR3 nucleotides read TGTGCCACCAGTGCCGCGGGGGGTCCCTACAATGAGCAGTTCTTC.

The chain combines TRBV20-1 with TRBJ2-1; no firm D call. This CDR3 has 13 residues. Germline CDR1 is DFQATT and CDR2 is SNEGSKA (reference sequence). Trimming left V 3 bases short and J 0 bases short, with 6 bases between. In DNA, the CDR3 is TGCAGTGCTAGTCCGAGCTCCTACAATGAGCAGTTCTTC. Amino acid sequence: CSASPSSYNEQFF.

This clonotype has a count of ten or more. CDR3 sequence: CASSLDGGTDTQYF. CDR3 nucleotides: TGCGCCAGCAGCTTGGACGGGGGCACAGATACGCAGTATTTT. This chain joins TRBV5-1 and TRBJ2-3, with a possible D match to TRBD2 (5 bases). CDR1 is SGHRS, CDR2 YFSETQ, per germline. The V end was cut by 0 bases, the J end by 1 base, with 6 bases between. This CDR3 has 14 amino acids.

The chain combines TRBV27 with TRBJ2-2; TRBD2 matches 8 bases. The J segment lost 1 base and the V segment lost 2 bases, leaving 3 bases of the junction unmatched. Germline V lookup: CDR1 MNHEY, CDR2 SMNVEV (reference sequence). The CDR3 sequence is 16 residues long. The CDR3 protein is CASSLAGGLNTGELFF. CDR3 coding DNA: TGTGCCAGCAGTTTAGCGGGGGGCTTGAACACCGGGGAGCTGTTTTTT.

The chain is built from TRBV6-1 and TRBJ1-5; 7 positions agree with TRBD1. V dropped 0 bases and J dropped 12; count of bases not matched to a gene: 5. This CDR3 spans 13 amino acids. Looked up from germline, CDR1 is MNHNS and CDR2 is SASEGT. CDR3 amino acids: CASSEAIRGFQHF. Here the CDR3 DNA reads TGTGCCAGCAGTGAAGCAATCAGGGGGTTCCAGCATTTT.

This clonotype was recorded at least ten times. The V gene is TRBV15, the J gene TRBJ1-4; D possibly corresponds to TRBD1 (5 bases). Germline V gene lookup returns CDR1 LNHNV and CDR2 YYDKDF (reference sequence). The V gene lost 0 bases and the J gene lost 7 bases, with 9 bases spanning the gap. This CDR3 has 14 amino acids. CDR3 nucleotide sequence: TGTGCCACCAGCAGAGACGGGACGGTTGAAAAACTGTTTTTT. This translates into CATSRDGTVEKLFF.

This clonotype was found many times. V usage is TRBV27 and J usage is TRBJ2-1, with D possibly TRBD2 on 7 matching bases. Germline assignment: CDR1 MNHEY and CDR2 SMNVEV (reference sequence). V lost 8 bases and J 15 bases, leaving 23 bases between the germline ends. This CDR3 comprises 13 residues. The CDR3 is CASASLGGRNPFF. The CDR3 nucleotides are TGTGCCAGCGCGAGCCTGGGGGGGCGTAATCCGTTCTTC.